This T cell receptor (beta chain) stems from a study of blood T cell repertoires in COVID-19. Study-level information: In each case, the material was cDNA or gDNA derived from T cells, B-cell-depleted T cells, or PBMCs.

How the authors handled the data: How many nucleated cells were present was estimated from reference gene primer amplification. Libraries were prepared by immunoSEQ multiplex PCR; TCRdb keeps only in-frame clonotypes and omits some of them. V, J and clone size are taken as reported in that table, and D and trimming were inferred from the DNA itself. The repertoire has roughly 340,000 clones, approximately 92% of them found once; the top ten carry approximately 1%. This CDR3 contains 15 residues. The V segment lost 0 bases and the J segment 3 bases; nucleotides outside the gene matches: 5. From germline, CDR1 is SQVTM and CDR2 ANQGSEA. Symptom resolution, clearance, or two negative PCRs marked donors in Cohort 3 as recovered.

Sequenced: PBMCs or T cells enriched from blood (not recorded which). The V call is TRBV29-1, the J call TRBJ2-5; 9 nucleotides align to TRBD1. The TCR originated in a man aged 18 to 35 who had recovered from COVID-19. The CDR3 spells CSVEDLGQGEETQYF. CDR3 DNA sequence: TGCAGCGTTGAAGACTTGGGACAGGGTGAAGAGACCCAGTACTTC.